Shown below are 9 T cell receptor beta chains from a single sample sequenced in a study of a mutant IDH1 vaccine in newly diagnosed glioma. TCRdb's copy holds only in-frame clones and misses some; the assay was immunoSEQ multiplex PCR. The sample has approximately 41,000 clones; less than 95% are singletons. Their antigens are not known. The time point: week 23, last vaccination. Vaccination comprised doses that each held 300 ug of mutant IDH1 20-mer peptide, plus topical imiquimod. Sample: PBMCs, taken from a glioma patient whose treatment included an IDH1 peptide vaccine. These receptors all stem from a man aged 50-60 years with glioma.

This clone has a single count. V gene TRBV5-3 combines with J gene TRBJ2-2; 11 bases map to TRBD2. TRBV5-3 is marked as an open reading frame, function uncertain. Germline trimming cut 1 base from V and 6 bases from J; bases unmatched to any gene: 5. The CDR3 is made up of 16 amino acids. Here the CDR3 reads CARSLLLAGAAGELFF. The CDR3 nucleotides read TGTGCCAGAAGCTTGTTACTAGCGGGGGCGGCCGGGGAGCTGTTTTTT.

The rearrangement joins TRBV10-3 to TRBJ1-1; tentative D call: TRBD1 (6 bases). The CDR3 is made up of 17 amino acids. The germline V gene encodes CDR1 ENHRY and CDR2 SYGVKD. V lost 0 bases, J lost 0 bases, and 14 bases lay in between. CDR3 amino acids: CAISESTSGALNTEAFF. DNA for the CDR3: TGTGCCATCAGTGAGTCGACCTCAGGGGCTTTGAACACTGAAGCTTTCTTT.

The gene calls are TRBV11-2 and TRBJ2-2, with 9 bases matching TRBD1. V gave up 6 bases and J gave up 6 bases; unmatched junction bases: 8. Germline V gene data show CDR1 as SGHAT and CDR2 as FQNNGV. The CDR3 is made up of 15 amino acids. The chain's CDR3 is CASRDPGQGSGELFF. The DNA of the CDR3 is TGTGCCAGCAGAGATCCGGGACAGGGATCCGGGGAGCTGTTTTTT.

The rearrangement links TRBV5-4 to TRBJ1-1; tentative D call: TRBD1 (5 bases). The V and J ends lost 6 bases and 4 bases respectively, with 19 bases between them. CDR1 and CDR2 (germline): SGHNT, YYREEE (reference sequence). This CDR3 has 15 amino acids. For the CDR3, the DNA is TGTGCCAGCACCCTGTCGGGGGTAATGAGCACTGAAGCTTTCTTT. Translating it yields CASTLSGVMSTEAFF.

The chain recombines TRBV5-4 with TRBJ1-4; 12 nucleotides match TRBD1. The CDR3 extends over 17 amino acids. Germline V gene sequence: CDR1 SGHNT, CDR2 YYREEE (reference sequence). V lost 4 bases and J lost 3; bases outside the gene matches: 7. The CDR3 DNA reads as TGTGCCAGCAGCCCTACGGGACAGGGGGCGGCTAATGAAAAACTGTTTTTT. It encodes CASSPTGQGAANEKLFF.

The J gene is TRBJ1-1, the V gene TRBV2; no definite D call. CDR3 length equals 14 residues. Germline values: CDR1 SNHLY, CDR2 FYNNEI. Trimming took off 7 bases at V and 0 bases at J, with 12 bases between the two ends. The CDR3 DNA follows: TGTGCCAGCACCCTTGAGGGCATGAACACTGAAGCTTTCTTT. Its protein is CASTLEGMNTEAFF.

The chain employs TRBV10-3 and TRBJ2-7; D may match TRBD1 or TRBD2 (6 bases each). This CDR3 spans 15 amino acids. Trimming shortened V by 9 bases and J by 0 bases, and 18 bases separated the two germline ends. CDR1 and CDR2 from the germline V gene are ENHRY and SYGVKD. The CDR3 sequence: CAMATGGGSSYEQYF. The CDR3 DNA is TGTGCCATGGCGACCGGGGGCGGAAGCTCCTACGAGCAGTACTTC.

The chain has TRBV5-1 and TRBJ1-6; no clear D. The V end was cut by 3 bases, the J end by 5 bases, with 18 bases between. The germline V gene has CDR1 SGHRS and CDR2 YFSETQ. The length of the CDR3 is 17 residues. The CDR3 coding sequence is TGCGCCAGCAGCTCACTCCGGGAAAGGCTGAATAATTCACCCCTCCACTTT. It yields the protein CASSSLRERLNNSPLHF.

J is TRBJ2-1 and V is TRBV5-1, with D unresolved. The CDR3 contains 14 residues. V lost 4 bases and J 2 bases, leaving 10 bases between the germline ends. Germline V gene lookup returns CDR1 SGHRS and CDR2 YFSETQ. CDR3 nucleotides: TGCGCCAGCAGCCCCGACTTACCCTACAATGAGCAGTTCTTC. Translation: CASSPDLPYNEQFF.